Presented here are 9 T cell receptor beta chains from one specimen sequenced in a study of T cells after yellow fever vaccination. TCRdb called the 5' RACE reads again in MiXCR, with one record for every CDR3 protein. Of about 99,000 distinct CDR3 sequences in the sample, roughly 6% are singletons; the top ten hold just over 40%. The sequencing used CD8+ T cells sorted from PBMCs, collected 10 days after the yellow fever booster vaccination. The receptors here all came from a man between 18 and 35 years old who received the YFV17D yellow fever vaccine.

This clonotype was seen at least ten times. Here the CDR3 reads CASSFIGSEQFF. The CDR3 DNA is TGTGCCAGCAGTTTTATAGGGAGCGAGCAGTTCTTC. The chain links TRBV27 to TRBJ2-1; weak D call: TRBD2 (5 bases). Trimming left V 3 bases short and J 10 bases short, with 10 bases between. This CDR3 region has 12 residues. Germline V gene lookup returns CDR1 MNHEY and CDR2 SMNVEV (reference sequence).

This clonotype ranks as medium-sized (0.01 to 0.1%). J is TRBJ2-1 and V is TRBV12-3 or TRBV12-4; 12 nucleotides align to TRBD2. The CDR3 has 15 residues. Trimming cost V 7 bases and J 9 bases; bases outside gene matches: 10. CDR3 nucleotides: TGTGCCAGCACCCGGGCTAGCGGGGGGGCCGGTGAGCAGTTCTTC. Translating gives CASTRASGGAGEQFF.

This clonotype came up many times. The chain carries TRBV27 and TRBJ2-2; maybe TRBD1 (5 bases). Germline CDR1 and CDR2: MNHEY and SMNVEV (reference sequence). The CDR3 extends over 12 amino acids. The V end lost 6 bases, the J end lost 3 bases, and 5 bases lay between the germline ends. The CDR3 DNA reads TGTGCCAGCAGGACAGACACCGGGGAGCTGTTTTTT. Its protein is CASRTDTGELFF.

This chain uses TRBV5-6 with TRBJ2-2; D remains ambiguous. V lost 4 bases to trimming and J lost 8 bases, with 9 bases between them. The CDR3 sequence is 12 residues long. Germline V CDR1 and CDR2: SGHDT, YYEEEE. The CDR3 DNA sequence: TGTGCCAGCAGCCTTACAAATGGGGAGCTGTTTTTT. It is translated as CASSLTNGELFF.

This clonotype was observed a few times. CDR3 amino acids: CASSQDWGEYNEQFF. DNA for the CDR3: TGCGCCAGCAGCCAAGATTGGGGGGAGTACAATGAGCAGTTCTTC. This sequence joins TRBV4-1 and TRBJ2-1, with D possibly matching TRBD2 (6 bases). The CDR3 contains 15 residues. CDR1 and CDR2 from the germline V gene are MGHRA and YSYEKL. The V end lost 0 bases, the J end lost 4 bases, and 10 bases lay between the germline ends.

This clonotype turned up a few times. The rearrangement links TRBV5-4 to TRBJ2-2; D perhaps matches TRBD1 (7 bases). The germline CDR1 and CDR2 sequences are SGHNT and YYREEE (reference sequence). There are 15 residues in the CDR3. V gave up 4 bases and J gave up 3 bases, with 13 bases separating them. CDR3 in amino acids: CASSPGDSYTGELFF. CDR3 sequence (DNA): TGTGCCAGCAGCCCGGGGGACAGTTACACCGGGGAGCTGTTTTTT.

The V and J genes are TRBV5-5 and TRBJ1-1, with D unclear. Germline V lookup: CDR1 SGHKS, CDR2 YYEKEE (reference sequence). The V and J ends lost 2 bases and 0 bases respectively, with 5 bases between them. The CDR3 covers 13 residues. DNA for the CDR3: TGTGCCAGCAGCTTCCCCGTGAACACTGAAGCTTTCTTT. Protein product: CASSFPVNTEAFF.

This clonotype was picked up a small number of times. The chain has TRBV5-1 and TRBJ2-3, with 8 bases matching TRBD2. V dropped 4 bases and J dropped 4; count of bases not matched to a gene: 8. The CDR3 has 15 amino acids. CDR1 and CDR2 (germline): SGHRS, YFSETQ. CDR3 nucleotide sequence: TGCGCCAGCAGCGGTCTCGGGGGGGCTTCAGATACGCAGTATTTT. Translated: CASSGLGGASDTQYF.

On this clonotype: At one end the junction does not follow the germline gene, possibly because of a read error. The CDR3 DNA sequence: TGCAGTGCGAGAGTCAGGGATCTGCACGAAAAACTGTTTTTT. The encoded protein is CSARVRDLHEKLFF. The chain couples TRBV20-1 to TRBJ1-4, with a tentative D call TRBD1 (5 bases). CDR1 and CDR2 (germline): DFQATT, SNEGSKA (reference sequence). This CDR3 has 14 residues.